The 13 T cell receptor beta chains reported below all come from one sample, sequenced in a study of a mutant IDH1 vaccine in newly diagnosed glioma. Time point noted: week 35, safety follow-up. A single vaccine dose contained 300 ug of mutant IDH1 20-mer peptide, and topical imiquimod was used with it. Assay: immunoSEQ multiplex PCR; the TCRdb copy retains only in-frame clones and omits some. Of over 65,000 clones listed, roughly 84% are singletons. Antigen specificity for these receptors is unknown. Specimen: PBMCs, collected from a glioma patient whose treatment included an IDH1 peptide vaccine. The source of these receptors is a man younger than 35 with glioma.

The chain couples TRBV7-2 to TRBJ1-3; tentatively, D is TRBD1 (6 bases). The CDR3 spans 15 residues. V gave up 2 bases and J gave up 3 bases, with 11 bases separating them. Germline CDR1 reads SGHTA; CDR2 reads FQGNSA. CDR3 nucleotides: TGTGCCAGCAGCTTATTCAGGGGCGGTGGAAACACCATATATTTT. It yields the protein CASSLFRGGGNTIYF.

V usage is TRBV18 and J usage is TRBJ2-7; 7 bases align to TRBD2. Germline values: CDR1 KGHSH, CDR2 LQKENI. Germline trimming cut 1 base from V and 2 bases from J; bases unmatched to any gene: 8. This CDR3 has 16 residues. CDR3 loop: CASSPQGGYGAYEQYF. CDR3 coding DNA: TGTGCCAGCTCACCACAGGGAGGGTATGGGGCCTACGAGCAGTACTTC.

This rearrangement joins TRBV9 to TRBJ1-1; D uncertain. The CDR3 sequence is 11 residues long. Germline lookup yields CDR1 SGDLS and CDR2 YYNGEE. V was pared by 5 bases and J by 0 bases, with 2 bases between. CDR3 region: CASRVNTEAFF. CDR3 sequence (DNA): TGTGCCAGCAGGGTGAACACTGAAGCTTTCTTT.

The V and J genes are TRBV7-8 and TRBJ2-3; 10 positions agree with TRBD2. Germline V gene data show CDR1 as SGHVS and CDR2 as FQNEAQ. After removal of 4 bases from V and 4 bases from J, the junction contained 8 bases not matched to a gene. There are 16 residues in the CDR3. This CDR3 is CASSSQREGLADTQYF. In DNA form, the CDR3 reads TGTGCCAGCAGCTCCCAGCGGGAGGGCCTCGCAGATACGCAGTATTTT.

The chain is built from TRBV5-8 and TRBJ1-2, with TRBD1 identical over 11 bases. The CDR3 totals 20 residues. With V trimmed by 2 bases and J by 0 bases, 15 bases remained unmatched. CDR1 SGHTS and CDR2 YDEGEE come from the germline V gene. The CDR3 DNA reads as TGTGCCAGCAGCTTTCCCCCCTCCCGGGACAGGGGGAAGACTAACTATGGCTACACCTTC. This encodes CASSFPPSRDRGKTNYGYTF.

The chain is built from TRBV10-3 and TRBJ2-1, with D hard to call. V was shortened by 5 bases and J by 9 bases, with 17 bases between the two germline ends. Germline CDR1 is ENHRY and CDR2 is SYGVKD. This CDR3 has 14 residues. The CDR3 sequence: CAISKSGSGGEQFF. The CDR3 DNA reads TGTGCCATCAGTAAATCCGGGTCCGGTGGTGAGCAGTTCTTC.

CDR3 region: CASSQDRGSYGYTF. For the CDR3, the DNA is TGCGCCAGCAGCCAAGATCGCGGCAGCTATGGCTACACCTTC. The chain carries TRBV4-3 and TRBJ1-2; D not resolved. V shed 0 bases and J shed 4 bases, with 9 bases lying between them. This CDR3 has 14 amino acids. Germline CDR1 reads LGHNA; CDR2 reads YSLEER.

V and J are TRBV27 and TRBJ2-6; D remains ambiguous. The V and J ends lost 2 bases and 2 bases respectively, with 10 bases between them. Germline CDR1 MNHEY, CDR2 SMNVEV (reference sequence). This CDR3 comprises 16 residues. The CDR3 is CASSLKGPPGANVLTF. CDR3 nucleotides: TGTGCCAGCAGTTTAAAGGGCCCGCCTGGGGCCAACGTCCTGACTTTC.

This chain joins TRBV18 and TRBJ1-2; tentatively, D is TRBD1 (5 bases). CDR3 length: 14 residues. Trimming pared 2 bases from V and 4 bases from J, leaving 11 bases between. Germline V lookup: CDR1 KGHSH, CDR2 LQKENI. The CDR3 DNA follows: TGTGCCAGCTCACCATCGGGGGGAGGCTATGGCTACACCTTC. Translating it yields CASSPSGGGYGYTF.

The CDR3 sequence: CASSLRRGQGPRGRDQPQHF. CDR3 DNA sequence: TGTGCCAGCAGCTTACGCCGCGGACAGGGGCCGCGCGGGCGGGATCAGCCCCAGCATTTT. This chain links TRBV7-8 with TRBJ1-5; 9 nucleotides line up with TRBD1. The CDR3 runs 20 residues. V shed 2 bases, J shed 5 bases, and the junction held 19 bases outside the gene matches. CDR1 is SGHVS, CDR2 FQNEAQ, per germline.

The rearrangement links TRBV7-3 to TRBJ2-7, with D maybe TRBD2 (6 bases). From germline, CDR1 is SGHTA and CDR2 FQGTGA. CDR3 length equals 14 residues. The germline V and J ends were trimmed by 2 bases and 2 bases, with 10 bases remaining between them. Here the CDR3 reads CASSLQEGAYEQYF. In nucleotides, the CDR3 is TGTGCCAGCAGCTTACAGGAGGGAGCCTACGAGCAGTACTTC.

This chain joins TRBV6-5 and TRBJ1-2; TRBD1 matches at 8 bases. The ends lost 5 bases at V and 8 bases at J; junction bases unmatched: 4. Per the germline V gene, CDR1 is MNHEY and CDR2 is SVGAGI. The CDR3 covers 12 residues. CDR3 loop: CASSRTGNGYTF. Here the CDR3 DNA reads TGTGCCAGCAGTCGGACAGGGAACGGCTACACCTTC.

V and J are TRBV4-1 and TRBJ2-7; TRBD2 aligns across 9 bases. V dropped 4 bases and J dropped 7; count of bases not matched to a gene: 14. The CDR3 length is 16 residues. CDR1 is MGHRA and CDR2 is YSYEKL in the germline V gene. The CDR3 loop is CASSLSLAGGPGEQYF. In DNA form, the CDR3 reads TGCGCCAGCAGCCTTTCCCTGGCGGGAGGGCCGGGTGAGCAGTACTTC.